This T cell receptor beta chain was sequenced for a study of CXCR3-negative and CXCR3-positive naive CD8 T cells. This CDR3 contains 13 residues. The V gene's germline CDR1 is SGHRS and CDR2 YFSETQ. The TRB cDNA libraries were prepared by 5' RACE with UMI labels. TCRdb reanalyzed the 5' RACE reads, giving one entry per CDR3 protein sequence and no DNA. The table lists 92,000 or so distinct CDR3 sequences. Sequencing input: naive CXCR3- CD8+ T cells from blood. Subset given: CD45RO-CCR7+CD27+CD95- naive CD8+ T cells lacking CXCR3 (TNR3-). The gene calls are TRBV5-1 and TRBJ2-7. This TCR was sampled from a human donor in good health. Some clones in this sample may be carry-over from other donors' samples. The CDR3 protein is CASSNGPLYEQYF.